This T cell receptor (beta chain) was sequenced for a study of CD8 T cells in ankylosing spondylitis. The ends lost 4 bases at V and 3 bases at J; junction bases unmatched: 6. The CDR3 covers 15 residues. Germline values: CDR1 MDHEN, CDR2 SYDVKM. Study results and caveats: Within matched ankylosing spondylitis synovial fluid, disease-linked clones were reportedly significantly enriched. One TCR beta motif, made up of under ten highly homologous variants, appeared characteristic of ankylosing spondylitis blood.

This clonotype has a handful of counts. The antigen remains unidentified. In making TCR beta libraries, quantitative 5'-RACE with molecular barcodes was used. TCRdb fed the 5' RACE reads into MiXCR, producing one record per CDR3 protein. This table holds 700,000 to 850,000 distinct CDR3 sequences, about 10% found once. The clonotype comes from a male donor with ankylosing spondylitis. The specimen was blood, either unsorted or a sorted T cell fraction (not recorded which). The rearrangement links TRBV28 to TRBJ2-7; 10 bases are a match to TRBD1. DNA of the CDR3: TGTGCCAGCAGTTCGCGACGGACAGGGGGCTACGAGCAGTACTTC. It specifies CASSSRRTGGYEQYF.